The rows below give T cell receptor beta chains drawn from one sample of a study of blood T cell repertoires in COVID-19. Here immunoSEQ multiplex PCR was the method, and the copy in TCRdb shows in-frame clones only, minus some. The sample records fewer than 400,000 clones, about 85% being singletons. The sample was peripheral blood. The receptors come from a woman aged 18-30 years with acute or convalescent COVID-19. CDR3s include the opening cysteine and the closing phenylalanine or tryptophan. D genes are given only for firm matches. For some rows the clone size is stated as once, few or many, or as a class when expanded; others skip it.

>TRBJ2-7|TRBV7-2|NA|NA
CASSLSGGAYEQYF
TGTGCCAGCAGCTTATCCGGGGGAGCCTACGAGCAGTACTTC
>TRBJ1-4|TRBV5-6|TRBD1|NA
CASSLPQGENEKLFF
TGTGCCAGCAGCTTGCCTCAGGGGGAAAACGAAAAACTGTTTTTT
>TRBJ2-4|TRBV7-9|TRBD1|NA
CASTPGTGFPGIQYF
TGTGCCAGCACCCCCGGGACAGGGTTTCCCGGCATTCAGTACTTC
>TRBJ2-2|TRBV21-1|NA|NA
CASSKACRAGELFF
TGTGCCAGCAGCAAAGCATGCCGAGCGGGGGAGCTGTTTTTT
>TRBJ2-2|TRBV7-2|NA|NA
CASNNGEGFTGELFF
TGTGCCAGCAACAACGGGGAAGGGTTCACCGGGGAGCTGTTTTTT
>TRBJ1-1|TRBV2|TRBD1|NA
CASTRQGASMNTEAFF
TGTGCCAGCACTAGACAGGGGGCCTCCATGAACACTGAAGCTTTCTTT
>TRBJ1-2|TRBV2|TRBD1|NA
CASSEEGQSYGYTF
TGTGCCAGCAGCGAAGAGGGACAGTCCTATGGCTACACCTTC
>TRBJ2-5|TRBV10-3|NA|NA
CAISDGGETQYF
TGTGCCATCAGTGATGGCGGGGAGACCCAGTACTTC
>TRBJ1-2|TRBV6-5|NA|NA
CASSDSYGYTF
TGTGCCAGCAGCGACAGCTATGGCTACACCTTC
>TRBJ2-7|TRBV6-1|TRBD2|NA
CASSEYPGGGVYEQYF
TGTGCCAGCAGTGAATATCCGGGGGGGGGAGTATACGAGCAGTACTTC
>TRBJ1-2|TRBV19|NA|NA
CASTSLAGDIGYGYTF
TGTGCCAGTACCTCCCTCGCAGGGGATATCGGCTATGGCTACACCTTC
>TRBJ1-3|TRBV4-2|NA|few
CASSQDKGSGNTIYF
TGTGCCAGCAGCCAAGATAAGGGGTCCGGAAACACCATATATTTT
>TRBJ2-7|TRBV14|TRBD1|NA
CASSQVGIRGSYEQYF
TGTGCCAGCAGCCAAGTTGGGATCAGGGGGTCCTACGAGCAGTACTTC
>TRBJ2-3|TRBV7-2|NA|NA
CATSKGESTDTQYF
TGTGCCACCAGCAAGGGGGAAAGCACAGATACGCAGTATTTT
>TRBJ1-6|TRBV7-6|NA|NA
CASSLGARAGSPLHF
TGTGCCAGCAGCTTAGGGGCCAGGGCAGGCTCACCCCTCCACTTT
>TRBJ2-7|TRBV27|TRBD1|NA
CASSNHGTASYEQYF
TGTGCCAGCAGTAACCACGGGACAGCCTCCTACGAGCAGTACTTC
>TRBJ2-1|TRBV7-8|NA|NA
CASTPGRGVYNEQFF
TGTGCCAGCACCCCTGGTCGGGGAGTATACAATGAGCAGTTCTTC
>TRBJ2-7|TRBV9|TRBD2|NA
CASSVDGGVEEQYF
TGTGCCAGCAGCGTAGACGGGGGGGTGGAAGAGCAGTACTTC
>TRBJ1-1|TRBV20-1|NA|NA
CSARVQAEAFF
TGCAGTGCTAGAGTTCAGGCGGAAGCTTTCTTT
>TRBJ1-6|TRBV18|NA|few
CASSSGMPYNSPLHF
TGTGCCAGCTCGTCAGGGATGCCCTATAATTCACCCCTCCACTTT
>TRBJ1-6|TRBV6-5|NA|NA
CASRWDTLSPLHF
TGTGCCAGCCGCTGGGACACGCTGTCACCCCTCCACTTT
>TRBJ2-7|TRBV6-6|TRBD1|NA
CASSHIGTAYEQYF
TGTGCCAGCAGCCACATTGGGACAGCATACGAGCAGTACTTC
>TRBJ2-3|TRBV19|TRBD1|NA
CASSIAGTGGLDTQYF
TGTGCCAGTAGTATCGCCGGGACAGGGGGCTTAGATACGCAGTATTTT
>TRBJ2-3|TRBV14|NA|NA
CASSQALQGVGTDTQYF
TGTGCCAGCAGCCAAGCGCTCCAAGGGGTTGGCACAGATACGCAGTATTTT
>TRBJ2-3|TRBV7-7|NA|once
CASSLGAGAGTDTQYF
TGTGCCAGCAGCTTAGGGGCGGGGGCTGGCACAGATACGCAGTATTTT
>TRBJ2-7|TRBV5-1|NA|NA
CASSLMTDSEQYF
TGCGCCAGCAGCTTGATGACGGACAGCGAGCAGTACTTC
>TRBJ1-5|TRBV2|NA|NA
CASMPGRDQPQHF
TGTGCCAGCATGCCAGGGAGGGATCAGCCCCAGCATTTT